The T cell receptor beta chain described here comes from a study of radiotherapy plus CTLA-4 blockade in lung cancer. The CDR3 length is 12 residues. Per germline, CDR1 GTSNPN and CDR2 SVGIG (reference sequence). Trimming took 2 bases from V and 6 from J, leaving 10 bases between them. This table comes from immunoSEQ multiplex PCR, and its TCRdb copy is limited to in-frame clones, with some not included. The table lists around 90,000 clones, around 83% of them singletons. This chain uses TRBV30 with TRBJ1-2; a weak D match, TRBD1 (6 bases). The sequencing here drew on peripheral blood, taken from a patient treated with radiotherapy plus ipilimumab. This TCR was recovered from a human donor with non-small cell lung cancer that progressed on radiotherapy plus ipilimumab. The CDR3 is CAWSIHRDGYTF. The CDR3 DNA reads as TGTGCCTGGAGTATACACAGGGATGGCTACACCTTC.